This T cell receptor beta chain is drawn from a study of blood T cell repertoires in COVID-19. Germline-derived CDR1 and CDR2 are DFQATT and SNEGSKA (reference sequence). The CDR3 extends over 12 amino acids. The ends were cut back, 3 bases at V and 4 bases at J, with 9 bases in the middle. As regards this clone: This specimen includes other DNA sequences encoding the same CDR3.

Generated by immunoSEQ multiplex PCR, the TCRdb table keeps only in-frame clones and is missing some. The sample includes some 89,000 clones, about nine tenths seen only once; the top ten take 1.7%. Sequencing was done on a sample of peripheral blood. This chain connects TRBV20-1 to TRBJ1-1; perhaps TRBD1 as D (5 bases). The source is a man between 60 and 75 years old with acute or convalescent COVID-19. The CDR3 DNA is TGCAGTGCTAGTCAGGGTGCCACTGAAGCTTTCTTT. It translates to CSASQGATEAFF.